This TCR beta chain was recorded in a study of shared clonotypes between healthy human individuals. Assay: immunoSEQ multiplex PCR; the TCRdb copy retains only in-frame clones and omits some. The data contain about 580,000 clones, more than 95% of them seen just once; the ten biggest clones take up roughly 0.29%. The naive CD8 population came from CD45RO-negative cells selected for CCR7, without terminally differentiated effector memory CD45RA+ cells. The TCR was taken from a man in his thirties or forties in good health. Sequencing used naive CD8+ T cells sorted from blood.

As DNA, the CDR3 is TGCGCCAGCAGCTCCCGGGACAGTACCTACAATGAGCAGTTCTTC. It is translated as CASSSRDSTYNEQFF. The chain combines TRBV5-1 with TRBJ2-1; TRBD1 agrees at 7 bases. Per germline, CDR1 SGHRS and CDR2 YFSETQ. Trimming removed 3 bases from V and 2 bases from J; junction bases left unmatched: 5. This CDR3 spans 15 amino acids.